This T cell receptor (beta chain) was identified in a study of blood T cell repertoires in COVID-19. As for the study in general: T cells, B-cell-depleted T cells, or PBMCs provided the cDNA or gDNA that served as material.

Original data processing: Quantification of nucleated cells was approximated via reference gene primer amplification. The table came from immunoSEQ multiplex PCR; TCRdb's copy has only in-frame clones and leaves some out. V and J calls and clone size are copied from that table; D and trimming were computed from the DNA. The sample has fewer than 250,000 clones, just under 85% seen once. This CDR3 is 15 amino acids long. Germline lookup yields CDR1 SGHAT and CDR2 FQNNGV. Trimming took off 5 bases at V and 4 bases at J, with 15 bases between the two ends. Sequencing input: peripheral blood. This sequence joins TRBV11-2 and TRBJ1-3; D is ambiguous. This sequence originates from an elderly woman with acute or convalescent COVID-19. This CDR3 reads CASSARPGSGNTIYF. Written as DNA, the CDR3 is TGTGCCAGCAGCGCGAGACCGGGGTCGGGAAACACCATATATTTT.